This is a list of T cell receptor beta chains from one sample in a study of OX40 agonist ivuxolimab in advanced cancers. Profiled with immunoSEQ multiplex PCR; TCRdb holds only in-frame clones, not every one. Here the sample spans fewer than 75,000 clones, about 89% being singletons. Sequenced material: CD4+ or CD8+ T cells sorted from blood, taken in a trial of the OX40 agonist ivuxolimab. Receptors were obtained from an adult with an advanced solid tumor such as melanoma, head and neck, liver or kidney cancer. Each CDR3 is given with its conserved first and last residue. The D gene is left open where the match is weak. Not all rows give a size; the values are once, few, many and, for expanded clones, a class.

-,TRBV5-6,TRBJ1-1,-,CASSTPEGLNTEAFF,TGTGCCAGCAGCACCCCCGAGGGCCTGAACACTGAAGCTTTCTTT
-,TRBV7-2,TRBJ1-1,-,CASSFGGQGTEAFF,TGTGCCAGCAGCTTCGGGGGGCAAGGCACTGAAGCTTTCTTT
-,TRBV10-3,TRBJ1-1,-,CGSMWSRNTEAFF,TGTGGCTCCATGTGGAGCAGAAACACTGAAGCTTTCTTT
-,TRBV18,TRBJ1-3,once,CASSLNSGNTIYF,TGTGCCAGCTCCCTCAATTCTGGAAACACCATATATTTT
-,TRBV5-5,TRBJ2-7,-,CASSLEGAITGEQYF,TGTGCCAGCAGCTTGGAAGGTGCGATTACCGGCGAGCAGTACTTC
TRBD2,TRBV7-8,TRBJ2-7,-,CASSLAAGLAGYEQYF,TGTGCCAGCAGCTTAGCCGCCGGACTAGCCGGTTACGAGCAGTACTTC
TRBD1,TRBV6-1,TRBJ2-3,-,CASSEQGADTQYF,TGTGCCAGCAGTGAACAGGGGGCCGATACGCAGTATTTT
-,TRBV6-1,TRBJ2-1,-,CASSFSYNEQFF,TGTGCCAGCAGTTTTTCCTACAATGAGCAGTTCTTC
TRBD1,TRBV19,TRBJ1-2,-,CASSISGQVHGYTF,TGTGCCAGTAGTATAAGCGGACAGGTCCATGGCTACACCTTC
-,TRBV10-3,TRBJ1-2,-,CATTEGPDKGYTF,TGTGCCACCACGGAGGGTCCGGATAAGGGCTACACCTTC
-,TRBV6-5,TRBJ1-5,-,CASSSSLAGRVQPQHF,TGTGCCAGCAGTTCGTCTCTGGCAGGGAGAGTTCAGCCCCAGCATTTT
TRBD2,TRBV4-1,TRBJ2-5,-,CASSQDVAGGNQETQYF,TGCGCCAGCAGCCAAGATGTGGCGGGGGGGAACCAAGAGACCCAGTACTTC
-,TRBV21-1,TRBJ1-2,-,CAFEAVNYGYTF,TGTGCCTTCGAGGCAGTGAACTATGGCTACACCTTC
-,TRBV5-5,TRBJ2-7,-,CASSFGEGAYEQYF,TGTGCCAGCAGCTTTGGCGAAGGCGCCTACGAGCAGTACTTC
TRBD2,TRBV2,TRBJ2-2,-,CASRKGLAGGPGELFF,TGTGCCAGCAGGAAGGGACTAGCGGGGGGGCCCGGGGAGCTGTTTTTT
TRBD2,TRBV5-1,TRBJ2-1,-,CASSLTSSGSYNEQFF,TGCGCCAGCAGCTTAACCTCTAGCGGTTCCTACAATGAGCAGTTCTTC
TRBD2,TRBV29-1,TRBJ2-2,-,CSAPGLMNTGELFF,TGCAGCGCTCCGGGACTAATGAACACCGGGGAGCTGTTTTTT
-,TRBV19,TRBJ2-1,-,CASSIGGPRNEQFF,TGTGCCAGTAGTATTGGGGGACCGCGCAATGAGCAGTTCTTC
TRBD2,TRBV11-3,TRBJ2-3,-,CASSLGAGGYTDTQYF,TGTGCCAGCAGCTTAGGAGCGGGGGGTTACACAGATACGCAGTATTTT
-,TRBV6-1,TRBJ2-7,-,CASSIGRGPSYEQYF,TGTGCCAGCAGCATTGGGCGGGGGCCCTCTTACGAGCAGTACTTC
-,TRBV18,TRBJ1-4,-,CASSSVGANEKLFF,TGTGCCAGCTCATCCGTAGGGGCAAATGAAAAACTGTTTTTT
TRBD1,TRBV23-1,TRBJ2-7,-,CASSQSTGTGDNEQYF,TGCGCCAGCAGTCAATCAACCGGGACAGGGGACAACGAGCAGTACTTC
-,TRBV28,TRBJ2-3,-,CASSLTHDTQYF,TGTGCCAGCAGTCTCACTCATGATACGCAGTATTTT
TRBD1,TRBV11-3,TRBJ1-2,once,CASSPDRGQGYTF,TGTGCCAGCAGCCCCGACAGGGGACAGGGCTACACCTTC
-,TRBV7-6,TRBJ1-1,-,CASGLTEADTEAFF,TGTGCCAGCGGCCTAACCGAGGCGGACACTGAAGCTTTCTTT
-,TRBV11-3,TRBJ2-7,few,CASSLSSEHEQYF,TGTGCCAGCAGCCTCAGCAGCGAGCACGAGCAGTACTTC
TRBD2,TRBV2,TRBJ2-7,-,CASSEGASGGYLSYEQYF,TGTGCCAGCAGTGAAGGGGCTAGCGGGGGTTACCTCTCCTACGAGCAGTACTTC
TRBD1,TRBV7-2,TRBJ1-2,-,CASSPTGGEGYTF,TGTGCCAGCAGCCCGACAGGGGGTGAGGGCTACACCTTC
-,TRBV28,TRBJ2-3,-,CASNLSGGGTDTQYF,TGTGCCAGCAACCTCAGTGGGGGTGGCACAGATACGCAGTATTTT
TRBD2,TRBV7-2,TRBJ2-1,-,CASSLIAGTVWVEQFF,TGTGCCAGCAGCTTAATAGCGGGAACCGTGTGGGTCGAGCAGTTCTTC
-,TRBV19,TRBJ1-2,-,CASSASGAGPYGYTF,TGTGCCAGTAGTGCCTCAGGGGCAGGGCCCTATGGCTACACCTTC
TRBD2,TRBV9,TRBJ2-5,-,CASSVGVAGGETQYF,TGTGCCAGCAGCGTAGGGGTAGCGGGAGGGGAGACCCAGTACTTC
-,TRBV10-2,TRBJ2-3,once,CASSDSGQSTDTQYF,TGCGCCAGCAGTGACTCTGGACAGAGCACAGATACGCAGTATTTT
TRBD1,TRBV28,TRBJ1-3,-,CASRTGLTGNTIYF,TGTGCCAGCAGGACAGGGCTTACTGGAAACACCATATATTTT
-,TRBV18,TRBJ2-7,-,CASSPERTAYEQYF,TGTGCCAGCTCACCTGAGCGTACCGCCTACGAGCAGTACTTC
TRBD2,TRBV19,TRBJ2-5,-,CASKGRTSGALQETQYF,TGTGCCAGTAAAGGCAGGACTAGCGGAGCCCTTCAAGAGACCCAGTACTTC
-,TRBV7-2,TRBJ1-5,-,CASSLDGGSNQPQHF,TGTGCCAGCAGCTTAGATGGGGGGTCTAATCAGCCCCAGCATTTT
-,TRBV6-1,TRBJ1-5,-,CASSAPAGRSNQPQHF,TGTGCCAGCAGTGCCCCGGCGGGACGAAGCAATCAGCCCCAGCATTTT
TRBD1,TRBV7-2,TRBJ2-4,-,CASSADRGRVIQYF,TGTGCCAGCAGCGCAGACAGGGGGCGAGTCATTCAGTACTTC
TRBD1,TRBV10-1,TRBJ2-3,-,CASKGGQGSDTQYF,TGCGCCAGCAAGGGGGGACAGGGGTCAGATACGCAGTATTTT
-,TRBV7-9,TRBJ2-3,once,CASSLLGTDTQYF,TGTGCCAGCAGCTTATTGGGGACAGATACGCAGTATTTT
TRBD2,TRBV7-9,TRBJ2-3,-,CASSELGGGTDTQYF,TGTGCCAGCAGCGAACTCGGGGGGGGCACAGATACGCAGTATTTT
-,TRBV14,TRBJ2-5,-,CASSGPAGTQYF,TGTGCCAGCAGCGGACCAGCCGGGACCCAGTACTTC
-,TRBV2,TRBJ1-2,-,CASSAGVLGGYTF,TGTGCCAGCAGCGCCGGGGTCCTCGGGGGCTACACCTTC
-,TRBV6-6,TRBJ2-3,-,CASSYSTRTDTQYF,TGTGCCAGCAGTTACTCGACTAGAACAGATACGCAGTATTTT
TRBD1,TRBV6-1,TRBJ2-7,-,CASSAGTGGTYEQYF,TGTGCCAGCAGCGCCGGGACAGGGGGTACCTACGAGCAGTACTTC
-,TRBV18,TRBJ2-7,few,CASSPQTYEQYF,TGTGCCAGCTCACCCCAGACTTACGAGCAGTACTTC
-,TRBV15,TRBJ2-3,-,CATRRTDTQYF,TGTGCCACCAGGCGTACAGATACGCAGTATTTT
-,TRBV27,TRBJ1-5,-,CASSPFGHLNQPQHF,TGTGCCAGCAGTCCCTTCGGACACCTCAATCAGCCCCAGCATTTT
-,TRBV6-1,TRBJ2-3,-,CASRSGSTDTQYF,TGTGCCAGCAGGTCAGGGAGCACAGATACGCAGTATTTT